This T cell receptor beta chain is from a study of blood T cell repertoires in COVID-19. Authors' processing steps: Amplifying reference gene primers gave estimates of nucleated cell counts. Libraries were prepared by immunoSEQ multiplex PCR; TCRdb keeps only in-frame clonotypes and omits some of them. The V and J calls and clone size come from that table; D and trimming were worked out from the DNA. The table has about 170,000 clones, roughly 90% seen once. Germline V gene sequence: CDR1 LNHDA, CDR2 SQIVND (reference sequence). The CDR3 spans 15 residues. Trimming left V 1 base short and J 0 bases short, with 9 bases between.

The V gene is TRBV19, the J gene TRBJ1-1; D unclear. This TCR was recovered from a man aged 45-65 years with acute or convalescent COVID-19. The sample taken for sequencing was peripheral blood. The CDR3 loop reads CASSIARGLNTEAFF. CDR3 sequence (DNA): TGTGCCAGTAGTATAGCGCGGGGTTTGAACACTGAAGCTTTCTTT.